This TCR beta chain appears in the sequencing data of a study of shared clonotypes between healthy human individuals. General observations from the study: What naive subsets generally showed was a larger estimated richness than memory subsets showed.

In regard to this clone: What it recognizes is unknown.

Trimming removed 6 bases from V and 9 bases from J; junction bases left unmatched: 6. The CDR3 is 13 residues long. Germline V lookup: CDR1 MDHEN, CDR2 SYDVKM. The data were produced by immunoSEQ multiplex PCR, yet TCRdb's version contains in-frame clones alone and is incomplete. Found here are around 700,000 clones, 55% to 75% of them singletons; the top ten hold about 2%. This TCR was recovered from a woman younger than 45 in good health. The sequenced material came from memory CD4+ T cells sorted from blood. Sample subset: CD45RA-negative fraction. This chain links TRBV28 with TRBJ1-3; TRBD1 matches at 9 bases. CDR3 amino acids: CASSTGGYGTIYF. The CDR3, as DNA: TGTGCCAGCAGCACAGGGGGCTACGGCACCATATATTTT. The entire variable domain, with the rest obtained from reference TRBV28 and TRBJ1-3, is as follows: DVKVTQSSRYLVKRTGEKVFLECVQDMDHENMFWYRQDPGLGLRLIYFSYDVKMKEKGDIPEGYSVSREKKERFSLILESASTNQTSMYLCASSTGGYGTIYFGEGSWLTVV.